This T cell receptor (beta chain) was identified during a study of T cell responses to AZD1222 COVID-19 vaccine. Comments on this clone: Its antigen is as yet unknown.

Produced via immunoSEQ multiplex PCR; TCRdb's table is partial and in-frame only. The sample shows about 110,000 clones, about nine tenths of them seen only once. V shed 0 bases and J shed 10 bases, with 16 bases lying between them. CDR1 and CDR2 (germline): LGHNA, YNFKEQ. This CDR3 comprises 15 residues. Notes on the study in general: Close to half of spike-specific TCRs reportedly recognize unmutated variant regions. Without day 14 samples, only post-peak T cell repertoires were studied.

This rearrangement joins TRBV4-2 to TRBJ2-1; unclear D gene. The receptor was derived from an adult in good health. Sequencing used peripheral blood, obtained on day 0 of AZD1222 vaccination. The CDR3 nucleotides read TGTGCCAGCAGCCAAGATAACCCCGGAGCACCAGAGCAGTTCTTC. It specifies CASSQDNPGAPEQFF.